This is a list of T cell receptor beta chains from one sample in a study of CD8 T cells in ankylosing spondylitis. TCRdb recomputed calls from the 5' RACE reads with MiXCR, one row per CDR3 protein. The top ten clones hold roughly 15% of a sample with about 340,000 distinct CDR3 sequences, approximately 8% of them seen once. Source material: blood, either unsorted or a sorted T cell fraction (not recorded which). These receptors were collected from a male donor with ankylosing spondylitis. Each CDR3 is given with its conserved first and last residue. D genes are given only for firm matches. Not all rows give a size; the values are once, few, many and, for expanded clones, a class.

size,J,V,D,DNA,CDR3
.,TRBJ2-4,TRBV2,.,TGTGCCAGCAGTGAAGACGGTTCAGGGGTAGGCAAAAACATTCAGTACTTC,CASSEDGSGVGKNIQYF
.,TRBJ2-6,TRBV29-1,.,TGCAGCGTTGGCAGGGGCGAGTCTGGGGCCAACGTCCTGACTTTC,CSVGRGESGANVLTF
few,TRBJ2-7,TRBV20-1,TRBD1,TGCAGTGCTGGGGCCGGGTGGACAGGTCGTCCCGAGCAGTACTTC,CSAGAGWTGRPEQYF
many,TRBJ2-1,TRBV29-1,.,TGCAGCGTTCGGGTGGGACTGGACTACAATGAGCAGTTCTTC,CSVRVGLDYNEQFF
few,TRBJ2-2,TRBV7-9,TRBD2,TGTGCCAGCCTATCCGACAGCGGGGGCACCGGGGAGCTGTTTTTT,CASLSDSGGTGELFF
many,TRBJ1-2,TRBV5-1,.,TGCGCCAGCAGCTTGAATTGGGATGTAGCCTATGGCTACACCTTC,CASSLNWDVAYGYTF
.,TRBJ2-3,TRBV6-5,TRBD2,TGTGCCAGCAGTTACACGAGCGGGAGTTTGGGAGATACGCAGTATTTT,CASSYTSGSLGDTQYF
.,TRBJ2-5,TRBV3-1,.,TGTGCCAGCAGCCAAGGACGCCATTGGGAAAAGACCCAGTACTTC,CASSQGRHWEKTQYF
few,TRBJ1-5,TRBV7-2,.,TGTGCCAGCAGCTTCACGGGCGGGGATCAGCCCCAGCATTTT,CASSFTGGDQPQHF
few,TRBJ1-1,TRBV7-2,.,TGTGCCAGCAGCCTCCGACTGGGGCGAACTTTCTTT,CASSLRLGRTFF
.,TRBJ2-3,TRBV6-1,TRBD2,TGTGCCAGCAGTCCAGGACTAGCATTCACAGATACGCAGTATTTT,CASSPGLAFTDTQYF
many,TRBJ1-2,TRBV29-1,TRBD1,TGCAGCGGTGGGGACAGGGGATACTATGGCTACACCTTC,CSGGDRGYYGYTF
many,TRBJ2-7,TRBV29-1,TRBD1,TGCAGCGTTGAACCCTTAGGACAGGGGTCCGAGCAGTACTTC,CSVEPLGQGSEQYF
.,TRBJ2-3,TRBV5-1,.,TGCGCCAGCAGCTTGGACAGGCCTAGCACAGATACGCAGTATTTT,CASSLDRPSTDTQYF
few,TRBJ2-3,TRBV20-1,TRBD2,TGCAGTTGCGAGCGGGGGGGAGGCACAGATACGCAGTATTTT,CSCERGGGTDTQYF
many,TRBJ1-5,TRBV29-1,.,TGCAGCGTTAGACAGGAATTCGGTCAGCCCCAGCATTTT,CSVRQEFGQPQHF
.,TRBJ1-1,TRBV9,TRBD1,TGTGCCAGCAGCATTGGGACAGGGGGAAACACTGAAGCTTTCTTT,CASSIGTGGNTEAFF
many,TRBJ2-1,TRBV9,TRBD1,TGTGCCAGCAGTGAACAGGGGATCCCCTACAATGAGCAGTTCTTC,CASSEQGIPYNEQFF
many,TRBJ1-1,TRBV2,.,TGTGCCAGCAGGGACTCGGGGGGGCGTGAAGCTTTCTTT,CASRDSGGREAFF
few,TRBJ2-7,TRBV28,.,TGTGCCAGCAGCCGGGTGGTGGTCCTTGGGCAGTACTTC,CASSRVVVLGQYF
.,TRBJ2-4,TRBV2,.,TGTGCCAGCAGTGAAATCGACTCCAAAAACATTCAGTACTTC,CASSEIDSKNIQYF
few,TRBJ2-3,TRBV28,.,TGTGCCACCAACCCCACCCCCTCCAGCACAGATACGCAGTATTTT,CATNPTPSSTDTQYF
.,TRBJ2-7,TRBV18,.,TGTGCCAGCTCACCAACTACATCAACCTACGAGCAGTACTTC,CASSPTTSTYEQYF
few,TRBJ2-5,TRBV29-1,TRBD1,TGCAGCGGGGGAACAGGGGAAGAGACCCAGTACTTC,CSGGTGEETQYF
few,TRBJ2-1,TRBV20-1,.,TGCAGTGCTGTGACCCCTGGATTTACCAATGAGCAGTTCTTC,CSAVTPGFTNEQFF
few,TRBJ2-5,TRBV7-2,TRBD2,TGTGCCAGCAGCTTACCCCTCGCGGGAGGACCTACCCAGTACTTC,CASSLPLAGGPTQYF
.,TRBJ2-5,TRBV2,.,TGTGCCAGCAGTGAATGGGTTCAAGAGGTGGGGACCCAGTACTTC,CASSEWVQEVGTQYF
.,TRBJ1-5,TRBV4-1,.,TGCGCCAGCAGCCAAGTCTCAGGGTATCAGCCCCAGCATTTT,CASSQVSGYQPQHF
many,TRBJ2-5,TRBV5-1,.,TGCGCCAGCTCCGATCAACTAGAAGAGACCCAGTACTTC,CASSDQLEETQYF
.,TRBJ2-7,TRBV4-1,.,TGCGCCAGCAGCCAAGATGAGGACTCCCGGGTCGAGCAGTACTTC,CASSQDEDSRVEQYF
.,TRBJ2-5,TRBV5-5,.,TGTGCCAGCAGCCCTGGGGCAGGGGAGACCCAGTACTTC,CASSPGAGETQYF
.,TRBJ2-1,TRBV19,TRBD2,TGTGCCAGTTGGACTAGCGGGAGGGGAAATGAGCAGTTCTTC,CASWTSGRGNEQFF
few,TRBJ1-1,TRBV20-1,.,TGCAGTGCTAGTAGTAGGGCTTTCTTT,CSASSRAFF